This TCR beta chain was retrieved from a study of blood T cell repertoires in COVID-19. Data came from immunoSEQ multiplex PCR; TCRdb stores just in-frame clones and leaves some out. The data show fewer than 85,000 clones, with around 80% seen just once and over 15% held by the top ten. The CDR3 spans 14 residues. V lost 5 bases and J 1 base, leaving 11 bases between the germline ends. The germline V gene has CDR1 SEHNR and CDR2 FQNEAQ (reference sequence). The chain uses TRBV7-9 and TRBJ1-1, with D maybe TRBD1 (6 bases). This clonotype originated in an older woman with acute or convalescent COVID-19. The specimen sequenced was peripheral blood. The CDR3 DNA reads TGTGCCAGCAGCCCCAGGGGCTCGAACACTGAAGCTTTCTTT. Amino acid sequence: CASSPRGSNTEAFF.